Below are 20 T cell receptor beta chains sequenced from a single sample in a study of T cells in Graves' hyperthyroidism and ophthalmopathy. Authors of the study amplified TCR beta CDR3 regions from RNA transcripts. Using the HTBI primer set, a first-round RT-PCR was run on the TCR CDR3. TCRdb itself ran the multiplex PCR reads through MiXCR, one entry per CDR3 protein. The sample lists some 510,000 distinct CDR3 sequences, 40% to 55% occurring once. Sequences were obtained from peripheral blood or thyroid tissue (not recorded which). Receptor source: a woman younger than 30 with Graves' hyperthyroidism.

This clonotype was counted only a few times. The chain employs TRBV7-3 and TRBJ2-7; 8 nucleotides align to TRBD2. Germline V gene data show CDR1 as SGHTA and CDR2 as FQGTGA. V gave up 5 bases and J gave up 3 bases; unmatched junction bases: 9. This CDR3 has 15 amino acids. This chain's CDR3 is CASSPSGSRIYEQYF. In nucleotides, the CDR3 is TGTGCCAGCAGCCCAAGCGGGAGTCGGATCTACGAGCAGTACTTC.

V gene TRBV29-1 combines with J gene TRBJ2-7; TRBD1 matches at 7 bases. The V gene end was trimmed by 7 bases and the J gene end by 6 bases; junction bases not matched to a gene: 12. There are 13 residues in the CDR3. Looked up from germline, CDR1 is SQVTM and CDR2 is ANQGSEA. The CDR3 here is CSETTGIPREQYF. The CDR3 bases are TGCAGCGAGACGACAGGGATCCCCCGCGAGCAGTACTTC.

The V call is TRBV10-3, the J call TRBJ2-7; 8 nucleotides agree with TRBD2. Per the germline V gene, CDR1 is ENHRY and CDR2 is SYGVKD. V was pared by 5 bases and J by 0 bases, with 3 bases of the junction left unmatched. The CDR3 is made up of 14 amino acids. CDR3 bases: TGTGCCATCAGTCTCAGCGGGAGCTCCTACGAGCAGTACTTC. It encodes CAISLSGSSYEQYF.

The chain uses TRBV7-9 and TRBJ1-1; D ambiguous. The CDR3 spans 14 residues. In germline, CDR1 is SEHNR, CDR2 FQNEAQ (reference sequence). V was clipped by 6 bases and J by 1 base, with 12 bases between them. CDR3 nucleotide sequence: TGTGCCAGCAGTTATGGAGGGCCGAACACTGAAGCTTTCTTT. Its protein product is CASSYGGPNTEAFF.

The chain has TRBV10-1 and TRBJ1-2; D perhaps matches TRBD1 (6 bases). Per germline, CDR1 WNHNN and CDR2 SYGVQD (reference sequence). V was trimmed by 10 bases and J by 3 bases, leaving 15 bases between them. The CDR3 is made up of 13 amino acids. CDR3 nucleotide sequence: TGCGCCACCAATCAGGCAGGGGACTATGGCTACACCTTC. It translates to CATNQAGDYGYTF.

The chain is built from TRBV7-2 and TRBJ1-1; D possibly corresponds to TRBD1 (6 bases). The CDR3 is made up of 15 amino acids. The V gene's germline CDR1 is SGHTA and CDR2 FQGNSA. V was trimmed by 5 bases and J by 2 bases, leaving 15 bases between them. CDR3 nucleotides: TGTGCCAGCAGCCAGGACCCGGGACAAAACACTGAAGCTTTCTTT. Protein: CASSQDPGQNTEAFF.

With regard to this clonotype: This CDR3 fails to terminate in the conserved phenylalanine or tryptophan, so it likely reflects a read error. Because the CDR3's place on the DNA is in doubt, the DNA is left out and the CDR3 is given as listed by TCRdb. V gene TRBV15 combines with J gene TRBJ2-6. Including both end residues, the CDR3 is 9 amino acids long. From germline, CDR1 is LNHNV and CDR2 YYDKDF (reference sequence). This chain's CDR3 is CATSRASTS.

This clonotype was counted at least ten times. The chain joins TRBV15 to TRBJ2-5, with 7 bases identical to TRBD2. V lost 0 bases, J lost 4 bases, and 5 bases stayed unmatched. This CDR3 spans 15 amino acids. Germline V gene data show CDR1 as LNHNV and CDR2 as YYDKDF (reference sequence). CDR3: CATSRDLAGVETQYF. Written as DNA, the CDR3 is TGTGCCACCAGCAGAGATCTGGCGGGAGTAGAGACCCAGTACTTC.

The CDR3 DNA is TGTGCTAGGCTCCTGGGACAGGGGACGCAAGAGACCCAGTACTTC. Its protein product is CARLLGQGTQETQYF. The V gene is TRBV2, the J gene TRBJ2-5; the match to TRBD1 covers 10 bases. The CDR3 consists of 15 residues. CDR1 is SNHLY and CDR2 is FYNNEI in the germline V gene.

This clonotype was recorded only once. A much larger clone is a single base away; this may be a read error. The chain recombines TRBV2 with TRBJ1-5; 7 bases line up with TRBD1. This CDR3 contains 13 residues. Germline V gene sequence: CDR1 SNHLY, CDR2 FYNNEI. Trimming removed 10 bases from V and 7 bases from J; junction bases left unmatched: 10. CDR3 sequence: CAITDREGQPQHF. DNA of the CDR3: TGTGCCATCACCGACAGGGAGGGACAGCCCCAGCATTTT.

The CDR3 spells CASSLSTSSQETQHF. The CDR3, as DNA: TGTGCCAGCAGCTTATCGACTAGCAGCCAAGAGACCCAGCATTTT. This rearrangement joins TRBV7-9 to TRBJ1-5; D is undetermined. Deletions cut 2 bases from V and 11 bases from J, with 19 bases between. The CDR3 runs to 15 residues. CDR1 SEHNR and CDR2 FQNEAQ come from the germline V gene (reference sequence).

The chain links TRBV9 to TRBJ2-7; 9 nucleotides agree with TRBD2. V lost 0 bases, J lost 3 bases, and 7 bases stayed unmatched. CDR1 is SGDLS and CDR2 is YYNGEE in the germline V gene. CDR3 length: 16 amino acids. The CDR3 region is CASSVAHSGRFYEQYF. CDR3 DNA: TGTGCCAGCAGCGTAGCTCACAGCGGGAGGTTCTACGAGCAGTACTTC.

The rearrangement links TRBV11-2 to TRBJ1-6; the D gene is possibly TRBD1 (5 bases). Per the germline V gene, CDR1 is SGHAT and CDR2 is FQNNGV. The CDR3 contains 15 residues. V lost 1 base and J 6 bases, leaving 10 bases between the germline ends. CDR3: CASSLGAGPNSPLHF. CDR3 bases: TGTGCCAGCAGCTTAGGGGCAGGGCCTAATTCACCCCTCCACTTT.

This sequence joins TRBV10-3 and TRBJ1-2; 8 bases agree with TRBD1. Germline values: CDR1 ENHRY, CDR2 SYGVKD. This CDR3 region has 13 residues. Trimming took 6 bases from V and 4 from J; bases not matched to a gene: 4. CDR3 loop: CAISWTGSYGYTF. In DNA form, the CDR3 reads TGTGCCATCAGCTGGACAGGGTCCTATGGCTACACCTTC.

In this sample, this clonotype turned up many times. The genes are TRBV29-1 and TRBJ2-7; D is unclear. The CDR3 runs to 9 residues. The V end lost 5 bases, the J end lost 6 bases, and 5 bases lay between the germline ends. The germline gives CDR1 SQVTM, CDR2 ANQGSEA. The CDR3 loop is CSVPAEQYF. CDR3 bases: TGCAGCGTTCCCGCCGAGCAGTACTTC.

This chain links TRBV7-9 with TRBJ2-2; possible D gene TRBD1, 6 bases. Germline CDR1 reads SEHNR; CDR2 reads FQNEAQ (reference sequence). V was clipped by 7 bases and J by 0 bases, with 12 bases between them. CDR3 length: 15 residues. CDR3 region: CASTHRDPNTGELFF. DNA for the CDR3: TGTGCCAGCACCCACAGGGACCCGAACACCGGGGAGCTGTTTTTT.

J is TRBJ1-4 and V is TRBV15; 7 positions agree with TRBD1. Germline values: CDR1 LNHNV, CDR2 YYDKDF (reference sequence). The V segment lost 0 bases and the J segment 10 bases; nucleotides outside the gene matches: 11. This CDR3 is 16 amino acids long. The CDR3 DNA reads as TGTGCCACCAGCAGAGATATCGGACAGGAGGGCGTAAAACTGTTTTTT. Amino acids: CATSRDIGQEGVKLFF.

The chain combines TRBV11-3 with TRBJ1-4, with D possibly TRBD1 on 5 matching bases. Per the germline V gene, CDR1 is SGHNT and CDR2 is YENEEA. The CDR3 is 15 residues long. V was clipped by 5 bases and J by 6 bases, with 16 bases between them. CDR3 sequence reads: CASSQARRGDEKLFF. The CDR3 nucleotides read TGTGCCAGCAGCCAAGCTAGGCGAGGGGATGAAAAACTGTTTTTT.

The chain uses TRBV7-6 and TRBJ2-7; 13 bases are a match to TRBD2. This CDR3 is 16 amino acids long. Germline V gives CDR1 SGHVS, CDR2 FNYEAQ. V was pared by 6 bases and J by 4 bases, with 9 bases of the junction left unmatched. The CDR3 bases are TGTGCCAGCAGAAACGATGGGACTAGCGGGAAGTACGAGCAGTACTTC. This translates into CASRNDGTSGKYEQYF.

This clonotype was seen just once. The junction does not match germline at one end; this may be a read error. The J gene is TRBJ2-2, the V gene TRBV2, with D possibly being TRBD2 (5 bases). This CDR3 is built from 13 residues. Germline assignment: CDR1 SNHLY and CDR2 FYNNEI. CDR3 sequence reads: CASRRAPTRELFF. The CDR3 region has the DNA TGTGCCAGCAGGAGGGCCCCCACCCGGGAGCTGTTTTTT.